This record looks at one T cell receptor (beta chain) sequence and its context. Its target is not known. The method was immunoSEQ multiplex PCR; TCRdb's version includes in-frame clones alone and lacks a portion of them. The table includes 120,000 or so clones, 89% detected once. This sample is drawn from a study of cytomegalovirus exposure and HLA in healthy donors. Study results and limitations: Using the classifier, cytomegalovirus status was reportedly diagnosed with high specificity and sensitivity.

This CDR3 contains 15 residues. V shed 2 bases, J shed 6 bases, and the junction held 6 bases outside the gene matches. Germline V lookup: CDR1 SGHAT, CDR2 FQNNGV. The sequencing input was PBMCs. This TCR came from a woman younger than 30 in good health and CMV-seronegative. The chain recombines TRBV11-2 with TRBJ1-2; 10 bases agree with TRBD1. The DNA for the CDR3 is TGTGCCAGCAGCTTACCAGGGGGACAGGGGAATGGCTACACCTTC. Translated: CASSLPGGQGNGYTF.